This passage covers 8 T cell receptor beta chains from one sample sequenced in a study of regulatory T cells in long-lasting Graves disease. Arm-PCR of CDR3 regions and iRepertoire HTBI primers were used to build TCR beta libraries. Each CDR3 protein is one row after TCRdb ran MiXCR on the multiplex PCR reads. Altogether under 300,000 distinct CDR3 sequences are present, 20% to 25% being singletons, with the ten largest covering more than 11%. Documented time point: newly diagnosed GD, antithyroid drugs for less than 3 months. PBMCs were the source of the RNA used for TCR sequencing. This specimen consisted of peripheral blood mononuclear cells (PBMCs), obtained at new diagnosis, from a patient treated with antithyroid drugs. The receptors come from a female donor with Graves disease.

In its sample, this clonotype was seen many times. The chain carries TRBV6-1 and TRBJ2-7; TRBD1 might be the D (6 bases). The germline gives CDR1 MNHNS, CDR2 SASEGT. The CDR3 contains 15 residues. V lost 8 bases, J lost 5 bases, and 22 bases lay in between. The CDR3 loop is CASQRQVQVGDEQYF. The CDR3 region has the DNA TGTGCCAGCCAAAGACAGGTCCAAGTTGGTGACGAGCAGTACTTC.

This clonotype was seen repeatedly, ten times or more. This chain connects TRBV5-5 to TRBJ2-3; a weak D match, TRBD1 (5 bases). The CDR3 has 14 residues. CDR1 and CDR2 (germline): SGHKS, YYEKEE (reference sequence). V dropped 2 bases and J dropped 2 bases, with 9 bases sitting between them. CDR3 nucleotides: TGTGCCAGCAGCTTAGCCAGGGTCACAGATACGCAGTATTTT. The encoded protein is CASSLARVTDTQYF.

The chain recombines TRBV5-1 with TRBJ2-5, with D perhaps matching TRBD2 (5 bases). V dropped 4 bases and J dropped 7 bases, with 14 bases sitting between them. The CDR3 loop spans 13 amino acids. Germline V CDR1 and CDR2: SGHRS, YFSETQ. The CDR3 here is CASSTDSPGTQYF. Here the CDR3 DNA reads TGCGCCAGCAGCACGGACTCGCCGGGGACCCAGTACTTC.

The rearrangement links TRBV6-1 to TRBJ1-2; a possible D gene is TRBD1 (5 bases). Looked up from germline, CDR1 is MNHNS and CDR2 is SASEGT. The CDR3 is 18 residues long. Trimming removed 5 bases at V and 4 bases at J, with 26 bases between. CDR3 in DNA: TGTGCCAGCAGTACCCCCGAGGGGCACCGCACTTACCTCTATGGCTACACCTTC. It codes for CASSTPEGHRTYLYGYTF.

Note on this clonotype: A much larger clone differs from this one at a single base, so this may be a read error. This chain joins TRBV27 and TRBJ2-1; no firm D call. V dropped 7 bases and J dropped 8 bases, with 18 bases sitting between them. Germline V CDR1 and CDR2: MNHEY, SMNVEV (reference sequence). The CDR3 consists of 14 residues. Written as DNA, the CDR3 is TGTGCCAGCACCCCTGGTTCGAGTTACGATGAGCAGTTCTTC. Translating gives CASTPGSSYDEQFF.

Only one count was recorded for this clonotype. The genes are TRBV19 and TRBJ2-7, with 9 bases identical to TRBD1. CDR1 and CDR2 from the germline V gene are LNHDA and SQIVND (reference sequence). The ends lost 6 bases at V and 4 bases at J; junction bases unmatched: 10. The CDR3 is 15 residues long. The CDR3 protein is CASRSGTGSTYEQYF. The CDR3 coding sequence is TGTGCCAGTAGATCCGGGACAGGGTCTACTTACGAGCAGTACTTC. Full variable domain (rest looked up from reference TRBV19 and TRBJ2-7): DGGITQSPKYLFRKEGQNVTLSCEQNLNHDAMYWYRQDPGQGLRLIYYSQIVNDFQKGDIAEGYSVSREKKESFPLTVTSAQKNPTAFYLCASRSGTGSTYEQYFGPGTRLTVT.

This clonotype was counted ten times or more. The chain is built from TRBV6-5 and TRBJ2-5, with D perhaps TRBD1 or TRBD2 (5 bases each). The CDR3 contains 16 residues. Trimming left V 2 bases short and J 5 bases short, with 18 bases between. Germline CDR1 MNHEY, CDR2 SVGAGI. CDR3 coding DNA: TGTGCCAGCAGTTACGGGACGGCAACGTCAGGGGAGACCCAGTACTTC. It specifies CASSYGTATSGETQYF.

In this sample, this clonotype turned up many times. The gene calls are TRBV20-1 and TRBJ2-3, with 7 bases identical to TRBD2. CDR1 is DFQATT, CDR2 SNEGSKA, per germline (reference sequence). CDR3 length: 15 residues. The V and J ends lost 2 bases and 2 bases, in that order; junction bases with no gene match: 7. CDR3 sequence reads: CSARHPSGSTDTQYF. The CDR3 DNA reads TGCAGTGCTAGACATCCTAGCGGCTCCACAGATACGCAGTATTTT.